The entry below describes one T cell receptor beta chain. The V segment lost 0 bases and the J segment 6 bases; nucleotides outside the gene matches: 1. Germline V gene sequence: CDR1 SGHTA, CDR2 FQGTGA. The CDR3 covers 14 residues. This entry comes from a study of PD-L1 blockade in urothelial cancer. Study information: Per blood sample, T cells had a median of 141,255.

Stated time point: pretreatment peripheral blood. Generated by immunoSEQ multiplex PCR, the TCRdb table keeps only in-frame clones and is missing some. The data hold some 40,000 clones, with around nine tenths observed a single time. V gene TRBV7-3 combines with J gene TRBJ2-2, with 7 bases matching TRBD1. Specimen: PBMCs, collected around atezolizumab (anti-PD-L1) treatment. The TCR originated in a donor at least 40 years old with urothelial cancer. The CDR3 loop reads CASSLTQGAGELFF. Here the CDR3 DNA reads TGTGCCAGCAGCTTAACGCAGGGGGCCGGGGAGCTGTTTTTT.